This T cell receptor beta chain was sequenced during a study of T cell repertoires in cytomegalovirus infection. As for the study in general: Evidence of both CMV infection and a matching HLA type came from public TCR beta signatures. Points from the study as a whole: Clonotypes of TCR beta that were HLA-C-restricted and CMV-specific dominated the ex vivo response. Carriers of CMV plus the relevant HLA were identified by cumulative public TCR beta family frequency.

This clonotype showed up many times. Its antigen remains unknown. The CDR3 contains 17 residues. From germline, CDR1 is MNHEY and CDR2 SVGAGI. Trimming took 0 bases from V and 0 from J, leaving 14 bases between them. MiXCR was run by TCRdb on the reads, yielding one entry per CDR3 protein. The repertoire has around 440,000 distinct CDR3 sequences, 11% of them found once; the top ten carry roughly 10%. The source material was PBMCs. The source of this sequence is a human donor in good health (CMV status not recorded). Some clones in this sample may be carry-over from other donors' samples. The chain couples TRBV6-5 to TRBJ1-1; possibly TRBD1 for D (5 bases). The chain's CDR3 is CASSYSNPHRMNTEAFF. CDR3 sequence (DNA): TGTGCCAGCAGTTACTCGAACCCTCACAGGATGAACACTGAAGCTTTCTTT.